The rows below give T cell receptor beta chains drawn from one sample of a study of blood T cell repertoires in COVID-19. Repertoires were generated with immunoSEQ multiplex PCR, while TCRdb's copy carries only in-frame clones and drops some. Here the sample spans about 270,000 clones, roughly 79% being singletons. The sample consisted of peripheral blood. These receptors were collected from a woman aged 55-69 years with active or convalescent COVID-19. The CDR3 runs from the conserved cysteine through the conserved F or W. The order of the fields is D gene, J gene, V gene, clone size, CDR3 protein, CDR3 DNA. A D gene is named only where the DNA matches it firmly. Only some rows state a clone size, as once, few, many or a class for expanded clones.

NA TRBJ2-2 TRBV5-4 many CASSRGGELFF TGTGCCAGCAGCCGAGGGGGGGAGCTGTTTTTT
TRBD2 TRBJ2-1 TRBV4-3 once CASSQDTPTSGAYNEQFF TGCGCCAGCAGCCAAGACACCCCGACTAGCGGGGCCTACAATGAGCAGTTCTTC
NA TRBJ2-7 TRBV18 NA CASSVGGFYEQYF TGTGCCAGCTCCGTCGGCGGGTTCTACGAGCAGTACTTC
TRBD2 TRBJ2-3 TRBV10-3 NA CATLPAGGELVPDTQYF TGTGCCACCTTGCCAGCGGGGGGGGAATTGGTCCCAGATACGCAGTATTTT
NA TRBJ1-2 TRBV3-1/TRBV3-2 NA CASSQESGRDYYGYTF TGTGCCAGCAGCCAAGAATCTGGCAGGGACTACTATGGCTACACCTTC
NA TRBJ2-5 TRBV9 NA CASSVDRETQYF TGTGCCAGCAGCGTAGATAGAGAGACCCAGTACTTC
TRBD1 TRBJ2-7 TRBV5-1 NA CASSLSTGTGRTYEQYF TGCGCCAGCAGCTTGTCCACCGGGACAGGCAGGACCTACGAGCAGTACTTC
TRBD2 TRBJ2-1 TRBV7-8 NA CASSVGGSSYNEQFF TGTGCCAGCAGCGTCGGCGGGAGCTCCTACAATGAGCAGTTCTTC
TRBD2 TRBJ2-2 TRBV5-1 NA CASSPTSGTSNGELFF TGCGCCAGCAGCCCGACGTCCGGGACTAGCAACGGGGAGCTGTTTTTT
TRBD2 TRBJ2-5 TRBV7-3 NA CASSPLAGIQETQYF TGTGCCAGCAGCCCACTAGCGGGGATCCAAGAGACCCAGTACTTC
NA TRBJ2-2 TRBV9 NA CASSGLGDTGELFF TGTGCCAGCAGCGGTCTAGGGGACACCGGGGAGCTGTTTTTT
NA TRBJ1-6 TRBV5-4 NA CASGRGGGVYNSPLHF TGTGCCAGCGGCAGGGGAGGGGGGGTATATAATTCACCCCTCCACTTT
NA TRBJ2-5 TRBV4-3 NA CASSLGVGTQYF TGCGCCAGCAGCCTCGGGGTCGGGACCCAGTACTTC
TRBD1 TRBJ1-4 TRBV6-5 NA CASSPTGGDEKLFF TGTGCCAGCAGCCCGACAGGGGGCGATGAAAAACTGTTTTTT
TRBD1 TRBJ2-7 TRBV4-1 once CASSPSTGGASYEQYF TGCGCCAGCAGCCCCTCGACAGGGGGTGCCTCCTACGAGCAGTACTTC
TRBD1 TRBJ2-6 TRBV7-9 NA CASSRSGQGDSGANVLTF TGTGCCAGCAGCCGGTCGGGCCAGGGGGACTCTGGGGCCAACGTCCTGACTTTC
TRBD1 TRBJ1-1 TRBV29-1 NA CSVTTGGLNTEAFF TGCAGCGTTACGACAGGGGGCTTGAACACTGAAGCTTTCTTT
TRBD1 TRBJ1-4 TRBV5-1 few CASSLSQGDEKLFF TGCGCCAGCAGCTTGTCACAGGGGGATGAAAAACTGTTTTTT
NA TRBJ1-2 TRBV6-5 once CARVDSSLRYGYTF TGTGCCAGAGTCGACAGTTCCCTACGCTATGGCTACACCTTC
TRBD2 TRBJ2-2 TRBV5-8 NA CASRKKRGGWSGELFF TGTGCCAGCAGGAAGAAGCGGGGGGGCTGGTCCGGGGAGCTGTTTTTT
NA TRBJ2-3 TRBV5-1 once CASSLAGSTDTQYF TGCGCCAGCAGCTTGGCAGGGAGCACAGATACGCAGTATTTT
TRBD2 TRBJ2-3 TRBV19 NA CASSERPGLVIDTQYF TGTGCCAGCTCGGAGAGACCGGGACTAGTAATAGATACGCAGTATTTT
NA TRBJ2-4 TRBV12-2 NA CASRLGCWHDLAKNIQYF TGTGCAAGTCGCTTAGGATGCTGGCACGACTTAGCCAAAAACATTCAGTACTTC
NA TRBJ2-7 TRBV10-3 NA CAISGPLPGNEQYF TGTGCCATCAGTGGCCCGCTCCCCGGGAACGAGCAGTACTTC
NA TRBJ1-1 TRBV6-5 NA CASKRGGTEAFF TGTGCCAGCAAACGGGGGGGCACTGAAGCTTTCTTT
TRBD1 TRBJ1-1 TRBV6-4 few CASRGTGMNTEAFF TGTGCCAGCAGAGGGACAGGGATGAACACTGAAGCTTTCTTT
NA TRBJ2-2 TRBV11-2 many CASSPEGITGELFF TGTGCCAGCAGCCCCGAGGGAATAACCGGGGAGCTGTTTTTT
TRBD1 TRBJ1-1 TRBV6-5 NA CASRVQGGSEAFF TGTGCCAGCAGGGTACAGGGGGGGAGTGAAGCTTTCTTT
TRBD1 TRBJ1-1 TRBV5-1 NA CASSAGQGHTEAFF TGCGCCAGCAGCGCCGGACAGGGCCACACTGAAGCTTTCTTT
TRBD1 TRBJ1-5 TRBV7-9 NA CASSPGQVPQPQHF TGTGCCAGCAGCCCGGGACAGGTCCCTCAGCCCCAGCATTTT
NA TRBJ1-1 TRBV4-1 once CASSQEGPGNTEAFF TGCGCCAGCAGCCAAGAAGGTCCAGGGAACACTGAAGCTTTCTTT
NA TRBJ1-2 TRBV15 once CATSRGSGAQYGYTF TGTGCCACCAGCAGAGGTTCGGGAGCGCAATATGGCTACACCTTC
NA TRBJ1-2 TRBV10-3 once CAISERYPGGDSGYTF TGTGCCATCAGTGAGCGGTACCCGGGAGGGGATTCTGGCTACACCTTC
TRBD2 TRBJ2-1 TRBV30 NA CAWSLGLAGYNEQFF TGTGCCTGGAGTTTGGGACTAGCGGGGTACAATGAGCAGTTCTTC
NA TRBJ2-3 TRBV12-3/TRBV12-4 NA CASSFGETDTQYF TGTGCCAGCAGTTTCGGGGAGACAGATACGCAGTATTTT
TRBD1 TRBJ1-2 TRBV19 few CASSPPGQGEGYTF TGTGCCAGTAGTCCACCGGGACAGGGAGAGGGCTACACCTTC
TRBD1 TRBJ2-7 TRBV4-2 NA CASSQDLMTGREQYF TGTGCCAGCAGCCAAGATCTAATGACAGGGCGCGAGCAGTACTTC
NA TRBJ1-2 TRBV6-2/TRBV6-3 NA CASSRFPPGVAGGYTF TGTGCCAGCAGCCGGTTCCCGCCGGGAGTGGCGGGCGGCTACACCTTC
NA TRBJ2-7 TRBV7-9 NA CASSLGGQAYEQYF TGTGCCAGCAGCTTAGGGGGGCAGGCCTACGAGCAGTACTTC
NA TRBJ1-5 TRBV3-1/TRBV3-2 few CASSQDLTNQPQHF TGTGCCAGCAGCCAAGATCTAACGAATCAGCCCCAGCATTTT
TRBD1 TRBJ1-2 TRBV20-1 NA CSASRGLDYGYTF TGCAGTGCTAGTAGGGGGCTGGACTATGGCTACACCTTC
NA TRBJ2-2 TRBV2 few CASSVADGRELFF TGTGCCAGCAGTGTGGCCGACGGGAGGGAGCTGTTTTTT
TRBD1 TRBJ2-7 TRBV5-1 NA CASSFVGQGAAEQYF TGCGCCAGCAGCTTCGTAGGGCAGGGGGCGGCCGAGCAGTACTTC
NA TRBJ2-7 TRBV3-1/TRBV3-2 many CASSQLDSPSYEQYF TGTGCCAGCAGCCAGCTGGACAGCCCTAGCTACGAGCAGTACTTC
NA TRBJ1-6 TRBV27 NA CASRGGSSPLHF TGTGCCAGCAGGGGTGGGAGTTCACCCCTCCACTTT
TRBD2 TRBJ2-3 TRBV5-4 NA CASSSSGADTDTQYF TGTGCCAGCAGCAGTAGCGGGGCAGACACAGATACGCAGTATTTT
TRBD1 TRBJ1-5 TRBV12-5 few CASGLGQGGDQPQHF TGTGCTAGTGGTTTGGGCCAGGGGGGCGATCAGCCCCAGCATTTT
NA TRBJ1-5 TRBV20-1 NA CSASGRGGNQPQHF TGCAGTGCTAGTGGCCGGGGTGGCAATCAGCCCCAGCATTTT
TRBD1 TRBJ1-1 TRBV2 NA CASSVDRGPEAFF TGTGCCAGCAGTGTGGACAGGGGCCCTGAAGCTTTCTTT
TRBD2 TRBJ2-7 TRBV18 NA CASSPRGGAEEQYF TGTGCCAGCTCACCACGGGGGGGAGCGGAGGAGCAGTACTTC
NA TRBJ1-4 TRBV2 NA CASSEQINEKLFF TGTGCCAGCAGTGAGCAGATTAATGAAAAACTGTTTTTT
NA TRBJ2-4 TRBV7-8 NA CASSFWGDPKNIQYF TGTGCCAGCAGCTTTTGGGGGGACCCGAAGAACATTCAGTACTTC
TRBD1 TRBJ2-7 TRBV11-2 NA CASSTQGVGTYEQYF TGTGCCAGCAGTACACAGGGGGTTGGGACCTACGAGCAGTACTTC